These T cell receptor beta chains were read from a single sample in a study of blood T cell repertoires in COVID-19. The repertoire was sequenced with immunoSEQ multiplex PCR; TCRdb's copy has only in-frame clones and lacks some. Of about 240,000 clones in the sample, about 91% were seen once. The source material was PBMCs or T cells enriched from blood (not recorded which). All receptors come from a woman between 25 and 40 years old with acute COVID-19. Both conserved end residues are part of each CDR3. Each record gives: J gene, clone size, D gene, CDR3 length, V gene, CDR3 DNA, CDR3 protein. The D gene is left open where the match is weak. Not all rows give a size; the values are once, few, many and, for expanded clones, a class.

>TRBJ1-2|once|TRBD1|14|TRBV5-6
TGTGCCAGCAGCCCTAAACAGGGGTACTATGGCTACACCTTC
CASSPKQGYYGYTF
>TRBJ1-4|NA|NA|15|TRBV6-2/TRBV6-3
TGTGCCAGCAGTTCCCACGAGGTCGCTAATGAAAAACTGTTTTTT
CASSSHEVANEKLFF
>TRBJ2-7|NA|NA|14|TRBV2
TGTGCCAGCAGTGGGGGAGGGGGGTCCTACGAGCAGTACTTC
CASSGGGGSYEQYF
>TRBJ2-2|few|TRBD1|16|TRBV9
TGTGCCAGCAGCGTAGAGGGGACAGTTGGCACCGGGGAGCTGTTTTTT
CASSVEGTVGTGELFF
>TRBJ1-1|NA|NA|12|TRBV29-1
TGCAGCGTGGAAACAGGGCAGGCTGAAGCTTTCTTT
CSVETGQAEAFF
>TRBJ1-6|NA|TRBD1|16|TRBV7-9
TGTGCCAGCAGCTTAGTACCGGGACAGAATAATTCACCCCTCCACTTT
CASSLVPGQNNSPLHF
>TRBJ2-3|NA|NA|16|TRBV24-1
TGTGCCACCAGTGACCCTCGACAGGAGCGCACAGATACGCAGTATTTT
CATSDPRQERTDTQYF
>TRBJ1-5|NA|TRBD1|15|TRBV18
TGTGCCAGCTCCCTCGGACAGGGAGGCAATCAGCCCCAGCATTTT
CASSLGQGGNQPQHF
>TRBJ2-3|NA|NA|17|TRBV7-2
TGTGCCAGCAGCTTAGTTCCGGGCAGGGGACGGACAGATACGCAGTATTTT
CASSLVPGRGRTDTQYF
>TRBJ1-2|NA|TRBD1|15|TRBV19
TGTGCCAGTAGCTACCAGCCCGGGACAGAAAATGGCTACACCTTC
CASSYQPGTENGYTF
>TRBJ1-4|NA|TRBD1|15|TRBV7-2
TGTGCCAGCAGCTTAGGGGACAGGAGAAATGAAAAACTGTTTTTT
CASSLGDRRNEKLFF
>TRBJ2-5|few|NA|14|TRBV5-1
TGCGCCAGCAGCTTGGGGGGGCCCCAAGAGACCCAGTACTTC
CASSLGGPQETQYF
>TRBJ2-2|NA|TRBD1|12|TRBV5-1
TGCGCCAGCGGACAGGACACCGGGGAGCTGTTTTTT
CASGQDTGELFF
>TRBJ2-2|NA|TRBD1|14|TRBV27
TGTGCCAGCAGTCAGGAACAGGGGGCTGGGGAGCTGTTTTTT
CASSQEQGAGELFF
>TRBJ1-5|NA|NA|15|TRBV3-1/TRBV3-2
TGTGCCAGCAGCCAAGTTCCGGGGGGCAATCAGCCCCAGCATTTT
CASSQVPGGNQPQHF
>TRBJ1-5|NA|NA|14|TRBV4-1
TGCGCCAGCAGCACTGAGCGGGGGAATCAGCCCCAGCATTTT
CASSTERGNQPQHF